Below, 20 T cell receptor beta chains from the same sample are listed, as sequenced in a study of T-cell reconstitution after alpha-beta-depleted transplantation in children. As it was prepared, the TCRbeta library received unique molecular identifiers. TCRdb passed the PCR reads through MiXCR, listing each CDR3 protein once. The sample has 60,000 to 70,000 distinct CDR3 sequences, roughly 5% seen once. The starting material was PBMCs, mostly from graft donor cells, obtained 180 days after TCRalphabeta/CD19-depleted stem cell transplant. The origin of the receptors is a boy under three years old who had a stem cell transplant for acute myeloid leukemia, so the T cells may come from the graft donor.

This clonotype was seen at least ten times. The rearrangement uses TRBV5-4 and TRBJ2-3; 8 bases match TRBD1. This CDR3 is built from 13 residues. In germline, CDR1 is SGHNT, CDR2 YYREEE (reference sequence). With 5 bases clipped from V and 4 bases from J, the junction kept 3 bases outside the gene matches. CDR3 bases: TGTGCCAGCAGTACGACAGGGGCAGATACGCAGTATTTT. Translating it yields CASSTTGADTQYF.

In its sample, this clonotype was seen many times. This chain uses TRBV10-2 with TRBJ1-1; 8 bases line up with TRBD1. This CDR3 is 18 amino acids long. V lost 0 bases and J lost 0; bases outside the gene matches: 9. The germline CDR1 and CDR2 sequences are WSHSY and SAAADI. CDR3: CASSESRSGGGMNTEAFF. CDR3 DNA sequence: TGCGCCAGCAGTGAGTCGAGATCAGGGGGCGGAATGAACACTGAAGCTTTCTTT.

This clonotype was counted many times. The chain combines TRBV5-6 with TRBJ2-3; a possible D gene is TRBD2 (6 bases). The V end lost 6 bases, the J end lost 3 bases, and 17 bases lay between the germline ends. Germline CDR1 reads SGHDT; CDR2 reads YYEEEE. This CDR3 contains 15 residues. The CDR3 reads CASNRGGTGTDTQYF. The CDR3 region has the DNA TGTGCCAGCAACCGTGGGGGGACCGGAACAGATACGCAGTATTTT.

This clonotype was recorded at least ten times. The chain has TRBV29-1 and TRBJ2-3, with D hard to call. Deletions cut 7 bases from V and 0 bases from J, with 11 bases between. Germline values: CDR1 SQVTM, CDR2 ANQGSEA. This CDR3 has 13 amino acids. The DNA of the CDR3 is TGCAGCGGCTCGAAGGCTAGCACAGATACGCAGTATTTT. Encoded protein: CSGSKASTDTQYF.

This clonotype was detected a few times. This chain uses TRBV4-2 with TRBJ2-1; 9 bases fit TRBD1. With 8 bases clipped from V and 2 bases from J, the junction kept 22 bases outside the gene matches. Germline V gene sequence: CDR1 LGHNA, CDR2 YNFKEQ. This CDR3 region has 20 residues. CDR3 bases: TGTGCCAGCGGCCCGGGGTCCCGGGACAGGGTACAGGGGACCTACAATGAGCAGTTCTTC. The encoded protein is CASGPGSRDRVQGTYNEQFF.

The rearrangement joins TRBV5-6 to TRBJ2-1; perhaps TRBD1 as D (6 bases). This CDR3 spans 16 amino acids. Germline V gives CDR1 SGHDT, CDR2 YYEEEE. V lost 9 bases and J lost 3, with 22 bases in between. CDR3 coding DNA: TGTGCCATGGGCCCCGAAGGAGGACAGATCTACAATGAGCAGTTCTTC. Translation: CAMGPEGGQIYNEQFF.

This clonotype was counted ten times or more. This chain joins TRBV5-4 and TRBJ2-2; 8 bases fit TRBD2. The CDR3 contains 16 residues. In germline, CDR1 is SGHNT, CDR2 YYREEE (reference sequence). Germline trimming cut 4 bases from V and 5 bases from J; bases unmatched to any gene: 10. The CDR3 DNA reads TGTGCCAGCAGCCCCGGACTAGCTAGAGGAACCGGGGAGCTGTTTTTT. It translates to CASSPGLARGTGELFF.

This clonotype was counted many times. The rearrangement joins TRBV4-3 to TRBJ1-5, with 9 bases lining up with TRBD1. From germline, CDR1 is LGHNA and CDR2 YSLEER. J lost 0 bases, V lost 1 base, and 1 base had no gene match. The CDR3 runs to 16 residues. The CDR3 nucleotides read TGCGCCAGCAGCCAAGGGACAGGGGCTAGCAATCAGCCCCAGCATTTT. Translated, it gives CASSQGTGASNQPQHF.

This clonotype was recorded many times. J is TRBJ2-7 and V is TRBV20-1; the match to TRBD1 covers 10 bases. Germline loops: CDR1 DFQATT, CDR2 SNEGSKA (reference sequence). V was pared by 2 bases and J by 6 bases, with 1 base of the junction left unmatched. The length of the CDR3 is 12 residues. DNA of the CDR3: TGCAGTGCTAGACGGGACAGGGGCGAGCAGTACGTC. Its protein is CSARRDRGEQYV.

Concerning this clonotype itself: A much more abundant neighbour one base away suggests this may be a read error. The CDR3 DNA reads TGCAGTGCTAGCCCACCGACGAACACTGAAGCTATCTTT. This translates into CSASPPTNTEAIF. This rearrangement joins TRBV20-1 to TRBJ1-1; D is unresolved. From germline, CDR1 is DFQATT and CDR2 SNEGSKA (reference sequence). The CDR3 has 13 residues.

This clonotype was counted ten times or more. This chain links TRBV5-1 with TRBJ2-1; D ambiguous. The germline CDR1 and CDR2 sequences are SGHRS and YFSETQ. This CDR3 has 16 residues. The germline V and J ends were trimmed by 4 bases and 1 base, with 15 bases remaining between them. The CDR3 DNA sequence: TGCGCCAGCAGCATGGGTGGTACATGGTCCTACAATGAGCAGTTCTTC. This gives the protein CASSMGGTWSYNEQFF. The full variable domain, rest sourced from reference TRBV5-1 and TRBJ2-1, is KAGVTQTPRYLIKTRGQQVTLSCSPISGHRSVSWYQQTPGQGLQFLFEYFSETQRNKGNFPGRFSGRQFSNSRSEMNVSTLELGDSALYLCASSMGGTWSYNEQFFGPGTRLTVL.

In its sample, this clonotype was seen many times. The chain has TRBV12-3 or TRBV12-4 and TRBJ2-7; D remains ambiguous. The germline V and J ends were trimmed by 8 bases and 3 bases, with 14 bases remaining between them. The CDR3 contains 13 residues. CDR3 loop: CASAGGPNYEQYF. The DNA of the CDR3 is TGTGCCAGCGCCGGCGGCCCAAACTACGAGCAGTACTTC.

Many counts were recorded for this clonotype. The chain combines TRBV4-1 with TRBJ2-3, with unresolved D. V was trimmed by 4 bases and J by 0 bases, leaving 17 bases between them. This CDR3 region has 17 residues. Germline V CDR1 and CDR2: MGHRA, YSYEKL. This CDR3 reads CASSPGRLGSSTDTQYF. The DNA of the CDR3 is TGCGCCAGCAGCCCCGGACGCCTAGGGTCTAGCACAGATACGCAGTATTTT.

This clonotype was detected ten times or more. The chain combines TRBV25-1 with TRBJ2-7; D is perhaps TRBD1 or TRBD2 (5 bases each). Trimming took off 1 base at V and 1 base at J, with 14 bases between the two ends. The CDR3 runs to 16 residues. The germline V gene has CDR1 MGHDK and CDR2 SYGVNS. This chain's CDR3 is CASSEWPRGYSYEQYF. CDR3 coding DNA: TGTGCCAGCAGTGAATGGCCCCGGGGCTATTCCTACGAGCAGTACTTC.

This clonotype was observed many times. The CDR3: CASSTRQGSSYEQYF. CDR3 DNA: TGTGCCAGCAGCACCCGACAGGGGTCCTCCTACGAGCAGTACTTC. This chain links TRBV11-2 with TRBJ2-7; 8 bases fit TRBD1. CDR1 is SGHAT and CDR2 is FQNNGV in the germline V gene. V trimming: 5 bases; J trimming: 0 bases; junction bases outside the gene matches: 6. This CDR3 region has 15 residues. The full variable domain, with the rest looked up from reference TRBV11-2 and TRBJ2-7, is EAGVAQSPRYKIIEKRQSVAFWCNPISGHATLYWYQQILGQGPKLLIQFQNNGVVDDSQLPKDRFSAERLKGVDSTLKIQPAKLEDSAVYLCASSTRQGSSYEQYFGPGTRLTVT.

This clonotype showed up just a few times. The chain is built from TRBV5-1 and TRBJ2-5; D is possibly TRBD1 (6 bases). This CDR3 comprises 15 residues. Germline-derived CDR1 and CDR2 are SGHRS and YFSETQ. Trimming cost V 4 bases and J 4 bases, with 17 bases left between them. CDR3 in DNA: TGCGCCAGCAGCCAAGGACAGCACGGTAGAGAGACCCAGTACTTC. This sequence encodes CASSQGQHGRETQYF.

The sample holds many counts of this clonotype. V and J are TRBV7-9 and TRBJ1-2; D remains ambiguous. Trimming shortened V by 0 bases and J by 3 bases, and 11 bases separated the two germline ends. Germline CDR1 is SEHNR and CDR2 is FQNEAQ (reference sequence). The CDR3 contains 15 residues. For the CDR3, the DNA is TGTGCCAGCAGCTTAGCCCCAGACACTTACTATGGCTACACCTTC. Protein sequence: CASSLAPDTYYGYTF.

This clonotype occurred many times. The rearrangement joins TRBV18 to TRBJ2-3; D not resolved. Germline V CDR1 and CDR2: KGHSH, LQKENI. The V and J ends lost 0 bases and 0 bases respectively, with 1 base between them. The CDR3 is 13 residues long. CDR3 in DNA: TGTGCCAGCTCACCACCGAGCACAGATACGCAGTATTTT. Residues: CASSPPSTDTQYF.

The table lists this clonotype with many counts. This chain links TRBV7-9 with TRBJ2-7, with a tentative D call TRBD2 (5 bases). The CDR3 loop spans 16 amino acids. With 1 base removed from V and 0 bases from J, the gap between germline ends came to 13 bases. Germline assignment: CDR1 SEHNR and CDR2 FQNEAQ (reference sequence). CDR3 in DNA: TGTGCCAGCAGCTTAGGGGGTCAGAGGGCCTCCTACGAGCAGTACGTC. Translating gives CASSLGGQRASYEQYV.

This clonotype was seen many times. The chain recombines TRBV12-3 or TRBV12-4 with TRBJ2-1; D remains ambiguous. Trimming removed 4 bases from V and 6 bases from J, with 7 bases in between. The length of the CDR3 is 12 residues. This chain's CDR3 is CASSSPGNEQFF. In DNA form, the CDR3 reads TGTGCCAGCAGTTCCCCCGGCAATGAGCAGTTCTTC.